Listed below are T cell receptor beta chains from one sample, sequenced in a study of identical twins. TCRdb re-called the 5' RACE reads with MiXCR, one entry per CDR3 protein. This table has 450,000 to 650,000 distinct CDR3 sequences, about 16% appearing once. These data were likewise used in another study, on yellow fever vaccine responses in identical twins.

Input material: CD4+ T cells sorted from blood. Source of these receptors: a woman under 30 in good health. CDR3s include the opening cysteine and the closing phenylalanine or tryptophan. The D gene is left open where the match is weak. Size is omitted from some rows. Given values are once, few, many or a class for expanded clones.

clone size	D gene	J gene	V gene	CDR3 protein	CDR3 DNA
few	.	TRBJ2-3	TRBV3-1	CASSLGPRGTDTQYF	TGTGCCAGCAGCCTCGGGCCGAGGGGGACAGATACGCAGTATTTT
few	TRBD2	TRBJ2-3	TRBV5-4	CASSFGLAGVSDTQYF	TGTGCCAGCAGCTTCGGACTAGCGGGAGTGTCGGATACGCAGTATTTT
few	.	TRBJ2-3	TRBV9	CASSKTLTDTQYF	TGTGCCAGCAGCAAGACGCTCACAGATACGCAGTATTTT
.	TRBD2	TRBJ2-3	TRBV18	CASSPPSRGAGADTQYF	TGTGCCAGCTCACCACCGTCACGAGGAGCGGGAGCAGATACGCAGTATTTT
few	.	TRBJ1-5	TRBV12-3/TRBV12-4	CASSRAGDQPQHF	TGTGCCAGCAGTCGAGCAGGAGATCAGCCCCAGCATTTT
many	TRBD1	TRBJ2-1	TRBV5-1	CASSLGWDRVYNEQFF	TGCGCCAGCAGCTTGGGTTGGGACAGGGTCTACAATGAGCAGTTCTTC
.	TRBD2	TRBJ2-2	TRBV5-1	CASNIGTSGTGELFF	TGCGCCAGCAACATAGGGACTAGCGGAACCGGGGAGCTGTTTTTT
few	.	TRBJ2-7	TRBV10-3	CAISEGPITSYEQYF	TGTGCCATCAGTGAAGGACCAATAACATCCTACGAGCAGTACTTC
few	TRBD1	TRBJ2-2	TRBV27	CASNQQGSGELFF	TGTGCCAGCAACCAACAGGGGTCCGGGGAGCTGTTTTTT
few	TRBD1	TRBJ1-1	TRBV20-1	CSAPPPRIQGGTEAFF	TGCAGTGCTCCTCCCCCCCGGATACAGGGGGGGACTGAAGCTTTCTTT
.	.	TRBJ1-2	TRBV7-9	CASSLTGWVYGYTF	TGTGCCAGCAGCTTAACGGGGTGGGTGTATGGCTACACCTTC
few	TRBD1	TRBJ2-7	TRBV7-6	CASSLQEGTGLGEQYF	TGTGCCAGCAGCTTACAGGAGGGGACAGGGCTAGGGGAGCAGTACTTC
.	TRBD2	TRBJ2-1	TRBV5-1	CASSSPRTSINEQFF	TGCGCCAGCAGCTCACCCAGGACTAGCATCAATGAGCAGTTCTTC
.	TRBD2	TRBJ2-2	TRBV7-9	CASSLSGLAGTTGELFF	TGTGCCAGCAGCCTCTCGGGACTAGCGGGGACCACCGGGGAGCTGTTTTTT
few	.	TRBJ1-1	TRBV14	CASSQVAAREAFF	TGTGCCAGCAGCCAGGTGGCGGCCCGTGAAGCTTTCTTT
many	TRBD2	TRBJ2-1	TRBV28	CASGLAGNEPYNEQFF	TGTGCCAGCGGGCTAGCGGGGAACGAACCCTACAATGAGCAGTTCTTC
.	TRBD1	TRBJ2-1	TRBV7-3	CASGTGGFELDEQFF	TGTGCCAGCGGAACAGGGGGCTTTGAGTTGGATGAGCAGTTCTTC
.	.	TRBJ1-2	TRBV6-2/TRBV6-3	CASAPAESGSYGYTF	TGTGCCAGCGCCCCAGCCGAATCAGGGAGCTATGGCTACACCTTC
.	.	TRBJ1-1	TRBV5-1	CASSGRDGLNTEAFF	TGCGCCAGCAGCGGCCGGGACGGACTGAACACTGAAGCTTTCTTT
few	TRBD1	TRBJ2-7	TRBV20-1	CSATPAGYRQGAYEQYF	TGCAGTGCTACCCCGGCGGGGTACAGACAGGGGGCATATGAGCAGTACTTC
.	TRBD2	TRBJ2-2	TRBV2	CASSEARGLAGINTGELFF	TGTGCCAGCAGTGAAGCGCGAGGGCTAGCGGGGATCAACACCGGGGAGCTGTTTTTT
few	.	TRBJ1-4	TRBV5-1	CASSRNRDNEKLFF	TGCGCCAGCAGTCGCAACAGGGATAATGAAAAACTGTTTTTT
.	TRBD2	TRBJ2-2	TRBV12-3/TRBV12-4	CASSLLAGVYTGELFF	TGTGCCAGCAGCCTCCTAGCGGGAGTGTACACCGGGGAGCTGTTTTTT
.	.	TRBJ2-7	TRBV20-1	CSASRPGVIFEQYF	TGCAGTGCTAGTAGGCCGGGAGTCATTTTCGAGCAGTACTTC
few	.	TRBJ1-2	TRBV6-4	CASSDRGIGYTF	TGTGCCAGCAGTGACAGGGGGATAGGCTACACCTTC
.	TRBD2	TRBJ2-7	TRBV20-1	CSATGAGVSYEQYF	TGCAGTGCTACGGGAGCGGGAGTCTCTTACGAGCAGTACTTC
few	.	TRBJ2-5	TRBV15	CATSRRETQYF	TGTGCCACCAGTCGGAGAGAGACCCAGTACTTC
.	.	TRBJ1-1	TRBV7-9	CASSVDSSTEAFF	TGTGCCAGCAGCGTGGATTCTAGCACTGAAGCTTTCTTT
.	.	TRBJ2-3	TRBV11-2	CASSLGSKQGRDTQYF	TGTGCCAGCAGCTTGGGGTCGAAACAGGGCAGGGATACGCAGTATTTT